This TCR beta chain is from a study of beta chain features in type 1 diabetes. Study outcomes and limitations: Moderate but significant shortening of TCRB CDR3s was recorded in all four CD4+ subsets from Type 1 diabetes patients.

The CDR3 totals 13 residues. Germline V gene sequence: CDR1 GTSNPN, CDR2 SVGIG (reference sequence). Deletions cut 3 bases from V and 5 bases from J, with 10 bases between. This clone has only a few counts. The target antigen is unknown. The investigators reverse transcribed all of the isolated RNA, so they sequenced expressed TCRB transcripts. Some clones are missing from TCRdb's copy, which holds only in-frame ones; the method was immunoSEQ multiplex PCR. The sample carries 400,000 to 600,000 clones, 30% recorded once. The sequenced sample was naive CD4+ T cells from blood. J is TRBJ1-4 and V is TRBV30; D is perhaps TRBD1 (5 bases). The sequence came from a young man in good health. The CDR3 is CAWRRQQNEKLFF. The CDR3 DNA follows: TGTGCCTGGAGGAGACAGCAGAATGAAAAACTGTTTTTT.